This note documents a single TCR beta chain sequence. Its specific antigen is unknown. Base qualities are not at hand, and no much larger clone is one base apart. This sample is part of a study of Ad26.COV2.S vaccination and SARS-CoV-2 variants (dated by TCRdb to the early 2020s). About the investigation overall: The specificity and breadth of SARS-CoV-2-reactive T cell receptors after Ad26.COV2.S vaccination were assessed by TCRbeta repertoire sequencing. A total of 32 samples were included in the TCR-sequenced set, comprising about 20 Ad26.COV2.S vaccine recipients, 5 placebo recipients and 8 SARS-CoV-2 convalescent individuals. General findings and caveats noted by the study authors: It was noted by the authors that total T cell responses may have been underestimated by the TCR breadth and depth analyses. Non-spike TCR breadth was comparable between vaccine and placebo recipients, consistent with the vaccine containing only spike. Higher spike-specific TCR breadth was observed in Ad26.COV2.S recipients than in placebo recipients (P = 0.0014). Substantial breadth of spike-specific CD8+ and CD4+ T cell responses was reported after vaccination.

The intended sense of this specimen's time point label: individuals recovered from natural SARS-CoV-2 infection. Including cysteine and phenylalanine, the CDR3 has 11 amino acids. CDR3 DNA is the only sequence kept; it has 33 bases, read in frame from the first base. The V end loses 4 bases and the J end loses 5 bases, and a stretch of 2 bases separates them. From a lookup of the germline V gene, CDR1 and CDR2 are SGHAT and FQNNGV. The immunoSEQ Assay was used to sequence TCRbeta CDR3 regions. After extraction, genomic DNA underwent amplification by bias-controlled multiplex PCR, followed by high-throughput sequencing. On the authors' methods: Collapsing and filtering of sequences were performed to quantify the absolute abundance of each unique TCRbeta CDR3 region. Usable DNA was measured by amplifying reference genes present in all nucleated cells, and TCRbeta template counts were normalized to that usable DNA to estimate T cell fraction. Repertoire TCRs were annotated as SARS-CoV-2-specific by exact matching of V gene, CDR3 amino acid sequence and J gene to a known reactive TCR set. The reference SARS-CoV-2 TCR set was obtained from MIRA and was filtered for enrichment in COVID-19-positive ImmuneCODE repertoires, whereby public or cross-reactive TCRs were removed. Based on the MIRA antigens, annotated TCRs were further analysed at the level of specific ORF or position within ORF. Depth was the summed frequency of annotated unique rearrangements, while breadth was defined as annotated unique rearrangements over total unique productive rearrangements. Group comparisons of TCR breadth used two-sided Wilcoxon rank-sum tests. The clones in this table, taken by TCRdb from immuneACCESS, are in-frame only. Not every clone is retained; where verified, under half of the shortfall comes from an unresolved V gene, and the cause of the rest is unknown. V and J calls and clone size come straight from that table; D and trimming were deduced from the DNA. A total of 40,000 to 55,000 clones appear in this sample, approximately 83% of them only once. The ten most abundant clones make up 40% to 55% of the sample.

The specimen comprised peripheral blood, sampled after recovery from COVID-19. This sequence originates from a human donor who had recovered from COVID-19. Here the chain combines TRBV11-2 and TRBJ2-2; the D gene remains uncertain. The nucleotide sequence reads TGTGCCAGCAGCTGGACCGGGGAGCTGTTTTTT. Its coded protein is CASSWTGELFF.